This T cell receptor beta chain came from a study of cytomegalovirus exposure and HLA in healthy donors. The study's findings and limits: Some TCR beta chains (over 150 of them) were listed as cytomegalovirus-associated. Common viral pathogens seemed, in a later analysis, to connect with several of the most significant clusters.

The PCR had 60 Vbeta and 13 Jbeta primers. Assay used: immunoSEQ multiplex PCR; TCRdb lists only in-frame clones, some missing. Here the sample spans around 150,000 clones, 82% being singletons. V shed 3 bases and J 4 bases; nucleotides not matched to a gene: 5. This CDR3 comprises 16 residues. Germline-derived CDR1 and CDR2 are LNHDA and SQIVND (reference sequence). A note on this clone: Antigen unknown.

This receptor was taken from a male donor in good health and CMV-seropositive. Sequenced material: PBMCs. The chain combines TRBV19 with TRBJ2-4; 11 nucleotides agree with TRBD2. This chain's CDR3 is CASSIIAGGPKNIQYF. CDR3 DNA sequence: TGTGCCAGTAGTATCATAGCGGGGGGGCCTAAAAACATTCAGTACTTC.